The 4 T cell receptor beta chains reported below all come from one sample, sequenced in a study of identifying expanded T cells in peripheral blood. Only in-frame clones appear in the TCRdb table, and some are missing; sequencing was by immunoSEQ multiplex PCR. Of 70,000 to 95,000 clones detected, over 85% appear once; the ten largest clones hold roughly 7%. Source material: blood. The receptors derive from a person aged 18 to 69 in good health.

This clone was recorded only once. The chain joins TRBV6-5 to TRBJ2-2; TRBD2 is a possible D gene (6 bases). Trimming removed 4 bases at V and 1 base at J, with 7 bases between. Germline lookup yields CDR1 MNHEY and CDR2 SVGAGI. CDR3 size: 14 residues. Here the CDR3 reads CASSWRGNTGELFF. DNA of the CDR3: TGTGCCAGCAGTTGGCGGGGGAACACCGGGGAGCTGTTTTTT.

CDR3 in amino acids: CASRTAENTEAFF. Written as DNA, the CDR3 is TGTGCCAGCAGAACCGCAGAGAACACTGAAGCTTTCTTT. V is TRBV7-2 and J is TRBJ1-1; D is unclear. Germline V gives CDR1 SGHTA, CDR2 FQGNSA. V shed 6 bases and J shed 1 base, with 9 bases lying between them. The CDR3 spans 13 residues.

The rearrangement links TRBV13 to TRBJ1-1; 10 nucleotides line up with TRBD1. This CDR3 has 17 residues. V was pared by 4 bases and J by 0 bases, with 8 bases of the junction left unmatched. CDR1 PRHDT and CDR2 FYEKMQ come from the germline V gene (reference sequence). CDR3 nucleotides: TGTGCCAGCAGCTCCCGGGACAGGGGTACTCTGAACACTGAAGCTTTCTTT. This translates into CASSSRDRGTLNTEAFF.

The chain is built from TRBV12-5 and TRBJ2-7; D is unresolved. The V and J ends lost 2 bases and 3 bases respectively, with 11 bases between them. This CDR3 is built from 14 residues. Germline V gene sequence: CDR1 LGHNT, CDR2 FRNRAP. CDR3 DNA sequence: TGTGCTAGTGGTTTGCACACTCAAGACTACGAGCAGTACTTC. The encoded protein is CASGLHTQDYEQYF.